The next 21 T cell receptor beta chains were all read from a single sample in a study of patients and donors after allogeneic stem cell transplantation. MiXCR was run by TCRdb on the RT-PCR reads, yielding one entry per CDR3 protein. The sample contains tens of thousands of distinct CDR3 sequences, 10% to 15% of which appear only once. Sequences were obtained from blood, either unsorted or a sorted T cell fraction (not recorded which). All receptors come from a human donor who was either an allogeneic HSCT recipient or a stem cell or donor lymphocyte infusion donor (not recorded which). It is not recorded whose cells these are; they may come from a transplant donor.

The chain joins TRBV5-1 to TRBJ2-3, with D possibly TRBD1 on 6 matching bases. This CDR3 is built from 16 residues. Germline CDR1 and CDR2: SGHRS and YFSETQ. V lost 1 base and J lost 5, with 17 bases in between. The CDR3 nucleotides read TGCGCCAGCAGCTTGACAGGGAGCCCGGTTGGAGATACGCAGTATTTT. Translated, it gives CASSLTGSPVGDTQYF.

The CDR3 loop is CASSKKGLAGEKGVEQFF. The CDR3 region has the DNA TGTGCCAGCAGCAAAAAGGGACTAGCGGGAGAAAAAGGGGTTGAGCAGTTCTTC. The rearrangement links TRBV4-2 to TRBJ2-1, with 14 bases fitting TRBD2. Germline-derived CDR1 and CDR2 are LGHNA and YNFKEQ. CDR3 size: 18 residues. With V trimmed by 5 bases and J by 9 bases, 15 bases remained unmatched.

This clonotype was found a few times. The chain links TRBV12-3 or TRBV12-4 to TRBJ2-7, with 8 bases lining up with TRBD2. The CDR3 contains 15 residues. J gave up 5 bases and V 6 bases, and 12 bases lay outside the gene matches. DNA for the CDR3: TGTGCCAGCAGCCTCCTGGGTGGCGGGAGGAACGAGCAGTACTTC. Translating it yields CASSLLGGGRNEQYF.

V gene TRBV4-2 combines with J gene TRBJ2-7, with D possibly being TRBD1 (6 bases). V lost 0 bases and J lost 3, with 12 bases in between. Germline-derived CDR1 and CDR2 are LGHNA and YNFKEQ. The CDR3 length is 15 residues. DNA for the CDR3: TGTGCCAGCAGCCAAGACTCCGGACAGATCTACGAGCAGTACTTC. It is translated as CASSQDSGQIYEQYF.

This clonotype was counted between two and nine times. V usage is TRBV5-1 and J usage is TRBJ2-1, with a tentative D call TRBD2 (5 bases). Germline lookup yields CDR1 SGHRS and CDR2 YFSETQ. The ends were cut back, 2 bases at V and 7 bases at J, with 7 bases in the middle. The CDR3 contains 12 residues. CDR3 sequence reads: CASSFGENEQFF. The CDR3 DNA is TGCGCCAGCAGCTTTGGGGAGAATGAGCAGTTCTTC. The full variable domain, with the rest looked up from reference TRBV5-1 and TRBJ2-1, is KAGVTQTPRYLIKTRGQQVTLSCSPISGHRSVSWYQQTPGQGLQFLFEYFSETQRNKGNFPGRFSGRQFSNSRSEMNVSTLELGDSALYLCASSFGENEQFFGPGTRLTVL.

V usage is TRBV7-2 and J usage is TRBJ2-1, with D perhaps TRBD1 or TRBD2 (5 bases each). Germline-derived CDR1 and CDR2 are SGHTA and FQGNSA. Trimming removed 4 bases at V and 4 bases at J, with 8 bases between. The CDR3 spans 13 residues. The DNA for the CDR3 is TGTGCCAGCAGCTCGGGACGGTACAATGAGCAGTTCTTC. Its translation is CASSSGRYNEQFF.

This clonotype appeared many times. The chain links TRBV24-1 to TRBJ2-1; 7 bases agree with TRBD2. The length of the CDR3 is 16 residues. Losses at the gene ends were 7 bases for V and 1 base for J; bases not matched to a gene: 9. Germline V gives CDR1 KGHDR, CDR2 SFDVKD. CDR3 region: CATRSSGRLSYNEQFF. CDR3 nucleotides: TGTGCCACCAGATCTAGCGGCCGGCTTTCCTACAATGAGCAGTTCTTC.

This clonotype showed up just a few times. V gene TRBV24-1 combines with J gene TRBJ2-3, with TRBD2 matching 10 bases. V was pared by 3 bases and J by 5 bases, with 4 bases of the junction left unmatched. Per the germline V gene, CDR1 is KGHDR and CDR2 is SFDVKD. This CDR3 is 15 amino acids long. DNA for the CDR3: TGTGCCACCAGTGATGAACTAGCGGGAATAGATACGCAGTATTTT. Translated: CATSDELAGIDTQYF.

The CDR3 loop is CASSDWGQGYEQYF. CDR3 sequence (DNA): TGTGCCAGCAGCGATTGGGGACAGGGCTACGAGCAGTACTTC. This sequence joins TRBV7-9 and TRBJ2-7, with 9 bases identical to TRBD1. The junction had 5 bases not matched to a gene; V was cut back by 5 bases and J by 3 bases. The CDR3 sequence is 14 residues long. Germline values: CDR1 SEHNR, CDR2 FQNEAQ (reference sequence).

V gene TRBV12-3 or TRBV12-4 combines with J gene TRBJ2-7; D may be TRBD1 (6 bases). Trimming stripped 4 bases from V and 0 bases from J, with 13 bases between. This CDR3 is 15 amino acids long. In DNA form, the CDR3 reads TGTGCCAGCAGTTCCCGACAGGACCACTCCTACGAGCAGTACTTC. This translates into CASSSRQDHSYEQYF.

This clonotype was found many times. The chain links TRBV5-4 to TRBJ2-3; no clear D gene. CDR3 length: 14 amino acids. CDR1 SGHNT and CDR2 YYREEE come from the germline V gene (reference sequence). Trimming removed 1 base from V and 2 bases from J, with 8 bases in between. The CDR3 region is CASSLLDPTDTQYF. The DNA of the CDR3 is TGTGCCAGCAGCTTGCTAGACCCCACAGATACGCAGTATTTT.

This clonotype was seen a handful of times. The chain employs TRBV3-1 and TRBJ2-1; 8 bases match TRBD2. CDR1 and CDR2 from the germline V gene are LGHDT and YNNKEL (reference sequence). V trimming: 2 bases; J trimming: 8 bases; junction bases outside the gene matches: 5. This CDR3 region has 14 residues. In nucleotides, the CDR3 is TGTGCCAGCAGCCAACCCGGGACTAGGCATGAGCAGTTCTTC. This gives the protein CASSQPGTRHEQFF.

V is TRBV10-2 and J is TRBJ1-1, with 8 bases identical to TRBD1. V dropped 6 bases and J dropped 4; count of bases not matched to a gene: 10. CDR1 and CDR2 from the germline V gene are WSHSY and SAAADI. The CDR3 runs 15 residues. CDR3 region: CASRGQGAYGTEAFF. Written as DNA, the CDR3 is TGCGCCAGCAGGGGTCAGGGGGCGTACGGCACTGAAGCTTTCTTT.

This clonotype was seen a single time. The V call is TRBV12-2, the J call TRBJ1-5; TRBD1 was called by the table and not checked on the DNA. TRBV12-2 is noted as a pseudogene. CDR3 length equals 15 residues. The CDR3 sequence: CASRLATGSNQPQHF. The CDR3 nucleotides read TGTGCAAGTCGCTTAGCGACAGGGTCTAATCAGCCCCAGCATTTT.

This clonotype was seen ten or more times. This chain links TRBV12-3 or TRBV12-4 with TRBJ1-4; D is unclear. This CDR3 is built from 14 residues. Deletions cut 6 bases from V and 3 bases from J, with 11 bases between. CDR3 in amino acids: CASRPRGSNEKLFF. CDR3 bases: TGTGCCAGCAGACCCAGAGGGTCTAATGAAAAACTGTTTTTT.

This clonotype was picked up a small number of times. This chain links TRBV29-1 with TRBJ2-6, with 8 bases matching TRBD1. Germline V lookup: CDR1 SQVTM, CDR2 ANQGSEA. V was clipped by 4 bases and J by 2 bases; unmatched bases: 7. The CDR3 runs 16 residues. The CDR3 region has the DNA TGCAGCGTTGCCCAGACAGGGGTAGCTGGGGCCAACGTCCTGACTTTC. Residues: CSVAQTGVAGANVLTF.

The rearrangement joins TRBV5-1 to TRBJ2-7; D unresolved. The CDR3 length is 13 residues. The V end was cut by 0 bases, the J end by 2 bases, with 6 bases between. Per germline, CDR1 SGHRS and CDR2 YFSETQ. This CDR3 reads CASSLGNTYEQYF. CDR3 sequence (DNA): TGCGCCAGCAGCTTGGGCAACACCTACGAGCAGTACTTC.

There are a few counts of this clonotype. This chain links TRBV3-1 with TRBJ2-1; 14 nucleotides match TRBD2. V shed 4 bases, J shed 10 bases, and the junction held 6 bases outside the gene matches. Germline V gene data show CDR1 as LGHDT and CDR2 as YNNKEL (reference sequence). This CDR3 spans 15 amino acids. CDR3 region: CASSRGTSGSKEQFF. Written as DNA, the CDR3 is TGTGCCAGCAGCCGGGGGACTAGCGGGAGCAAAGAGCAGTTCTTC.

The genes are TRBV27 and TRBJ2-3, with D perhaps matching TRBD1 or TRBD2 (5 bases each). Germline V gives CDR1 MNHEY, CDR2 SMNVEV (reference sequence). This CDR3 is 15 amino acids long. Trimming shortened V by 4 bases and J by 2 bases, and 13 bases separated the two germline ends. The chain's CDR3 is CASSSPRDPTDTQYF. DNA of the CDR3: TGTGCCAGCAGTTCGCCCCGGGACCCCACAGATACGCAGTATTTT.

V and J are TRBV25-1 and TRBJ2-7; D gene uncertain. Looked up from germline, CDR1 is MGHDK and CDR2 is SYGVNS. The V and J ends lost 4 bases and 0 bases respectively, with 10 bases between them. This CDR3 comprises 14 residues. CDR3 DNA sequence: TGTGCCAGCAGTGTAACGTTAAGCTCCTACGAGCAGTACTTC. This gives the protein CASSVTLSSYEQYF.

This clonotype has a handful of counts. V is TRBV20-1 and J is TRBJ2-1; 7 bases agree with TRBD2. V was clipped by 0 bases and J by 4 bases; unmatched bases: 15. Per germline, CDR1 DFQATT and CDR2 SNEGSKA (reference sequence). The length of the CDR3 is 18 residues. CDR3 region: CSARDPSGAMLGYNEQFF. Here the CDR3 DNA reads TGCAGTGCTAGAGATCCAAGCGGGGCCATGCTGGGGTACAATGAGCAGTTCTTC.